This TCR beta chain was sequenced for a study of lymphopenia after photon versus proton radiotherapy. The CDR3 has 21 amino acids. With 1 base clipped from V and 2 bases from J, the junction kept 15 bases outside the gene matches. Germline V lookup: CDR1 LNHNV, CDR2 YYDKDF (reference sequence). Measured with immunoSEQ multiplex PCR; TCRdb has only the in-frame clones, and not every one. Among approximately 91,000 clones listed, around 88% were seen once. The TCR originated in a man aged 55 to 70 with pancreatic cancer. The source material was peripheral blood, sampled from a patient treated with proton-based radiotherapy. The V and J genes are TRBV15 and TRBJ2-7; 15 bases map to TRBD2. The CDR3 DNA follows: TGTGCCACCAGCAGAGCCCCTATAACCGGGACTAGCGGGAGGAGGACCTACGAGCAGTACTTC. Translation: CATSRAPITGTSGRRTYEQYF.